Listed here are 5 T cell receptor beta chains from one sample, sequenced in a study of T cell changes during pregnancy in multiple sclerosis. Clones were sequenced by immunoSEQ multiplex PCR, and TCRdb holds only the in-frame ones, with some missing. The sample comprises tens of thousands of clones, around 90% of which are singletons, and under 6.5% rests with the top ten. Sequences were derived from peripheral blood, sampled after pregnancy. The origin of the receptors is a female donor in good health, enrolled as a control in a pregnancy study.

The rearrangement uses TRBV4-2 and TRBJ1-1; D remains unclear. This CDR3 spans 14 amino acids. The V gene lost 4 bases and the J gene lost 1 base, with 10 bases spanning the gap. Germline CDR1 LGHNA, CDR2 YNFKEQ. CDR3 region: CASSLGRENTEAFF. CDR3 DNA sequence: TGTGCCAGCAGCCTAGGACGGGAGAACACTGAAGCTTTCTTT.

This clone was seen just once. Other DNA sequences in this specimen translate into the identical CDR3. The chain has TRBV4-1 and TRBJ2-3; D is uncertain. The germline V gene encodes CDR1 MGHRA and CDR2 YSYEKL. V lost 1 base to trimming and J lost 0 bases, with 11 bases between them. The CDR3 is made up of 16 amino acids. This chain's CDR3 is CASSQVNLVSTDTQYF. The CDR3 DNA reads TGCGCCAGCAGCCAAGTTAACCTAGTAAGCACAGATACGCAGTATTTT.

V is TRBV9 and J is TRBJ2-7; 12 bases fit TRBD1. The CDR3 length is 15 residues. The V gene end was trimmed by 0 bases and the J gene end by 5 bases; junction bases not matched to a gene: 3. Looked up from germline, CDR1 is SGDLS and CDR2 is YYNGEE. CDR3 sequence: CASSVGDRGPDEQYF. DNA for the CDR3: TGTGCCAGCAGCGTAGGGGACAGGGGGCCCGACGAGCAGTACTTC.

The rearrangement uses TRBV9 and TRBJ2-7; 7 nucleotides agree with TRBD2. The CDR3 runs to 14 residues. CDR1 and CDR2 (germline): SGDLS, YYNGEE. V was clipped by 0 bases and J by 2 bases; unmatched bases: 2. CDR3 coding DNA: TGTGCCAGCAGCGTAGGGGGAGGGCCCTACGAGCAGTACTTC. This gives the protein CASSVGGGPYEQYF.

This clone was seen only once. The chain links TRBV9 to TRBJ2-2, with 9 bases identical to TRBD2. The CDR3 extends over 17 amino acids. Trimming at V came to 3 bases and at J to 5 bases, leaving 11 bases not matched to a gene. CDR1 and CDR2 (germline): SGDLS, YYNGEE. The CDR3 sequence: CASSGSRFSGSTGELFF. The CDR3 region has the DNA TGTGCCAGCAGCGGAAGCCGTTTTAGCGGGAGTACCGGGGAGCTGTTTTTT.